This is a list of T cell receptor beta chains from one sample in a study of T cells in narcolepsy. Assay: immunoSEQ multiplex PCR; the TCRdb copy retains only in-frame clones and omits some. The sample has about 32,000 clones; approximately 86% are singletons. Sequencing input: CD45RA- memory CD4+ T cells from PBMCs. All receptors derive from a human donor with narcolepsy. The CDR3 runs from the conserved cysteine through the conserved F or W. Fields, in order: CDR3 protein, CDR3 DNA, V gene, J gene, clone size, D gene. A D gene is named only where the DNA matches it firmly. Expanded clones are given a class, and other clones once, few, many or no size at all.

CDR3aa: CASSATGTGSYEQYF
CDR3nt: TGTGCCAGCAGCGCGACCGGGACAGGGTCCTACGAGCAGTACTTC
v_gene: TRBV9
j_gene: TRBJ2-7
abundance: -
d_gene: TRBD1

CDR3aa: CSVEGLIGELFF
CDR3nt: TGCAGCGTTGAAGGGCTTATCGGGGAGCTGTTTTTT
v_gene: TRBV29-1
j_gene: TRBJ2-2
abundance: once
d_gene: -

CDR3aa: CASSLNRGDTQYF
CDR3nt: TGTGCCAGCAGCCTCAACAGGGGAGATACGCAGTATTTT
v_gene: TRBV5-4
j_gene: TRBJ2-3
abundance: -
d_gene: TRBD1

CDR3aa: CASSERGGTTYEQYF
CDR3nt: TGTGCCAGCAGTGAAAGGGGCGGGACGACCTACGAGCAGTACTTC
v_gene: TRBV6-1
j_gene: TRBJ2-7
abundance: -
d_gene: -

CDR3aa: CAIWGFYEQYF
CDR3nt: TGTGCCATTTGGGGATTCTACGAGCAGTACTTC
v_gene: TRBV6-5
j_gene: TRBJ2-7
abundance: few
d_gene: -

CDR3aa: CATRRGKLGEELFF
CDR3nt: TGTGCCACCAGACGGGGGAAGCTCGGGGAGGAGCTGTTTTTT
v_gene: TRBV15
j_gene: TRBJ2-2
abundance: -
d_gene: -

CDR3aa: CASSPVDRGGTGELFF
CDR3nt: TGCGCCAGCAGCCCGGTGGACAGGGGCGGTACCGGGGAGCTGTTTTTT
v_gene: TRBV5-1
j_gene: TRBJ2-2
abundance: once
d_gene: TRBD1

CDR3aa: CAWAPSIYGYTF
CDR3nt: TGTGCCTGGGCCCCTTCCATTTATGGCTACACCTTC
v_gene: TRBV30
j_gene: TRBJ1-2
abundance: -
d_gene: -

CDR3aa: CASRGPGQNTEAFF
CDR3nt: TGTGCCAGCAGGGGCCCGGGACAGAACACTGAAGCTTTCTTT
v_gene: TRBV6-5
j_gene: TRBJ1-1
abundance: -
d_gene: -

CDR3aa: CAIRSSGDNEQFF
CDR3nt: TGTGCCATCAGAAGTAGCGGGGACAATGAGCAGTTCTTC
v_gene: TRBV10-3
j_gene: TRBJ2-1
abundance: once
d_gene: TRBD2

CDR3aa: CASSSTGATNEKLFF
CDR3nt: TGCGCCAGCAGCTCCACAGGGGCAACTAATGAAAAACTGTTTTTT
v_gene: TRBV5-1
j_gene: TRBJ1-4
abundance: -
d_gene: TRBD1

CDR3aa: CASSQDQGGVDIQYF
CDR3nt: TGTGCCAGCAGCCAAGATCAGGGCGGTGTAGACATTCAGTACTTC
v_gene: TRBV14
j_gene: TRBJ2-4
abundance: -
d_gene: -

CDR3aa: CASSPFRRRDNEQFF
CDR3nt: TGTGCCAGCTCACCATTTCGCCGGCGGGACAATGAGCAGTTCTTC
v_gene: TRBV18
j_gene: TRBJ2-1
abundance: -
d_gene: -

CDR3aa: CASSEGTGGLSGEAFF
CDR3nt: TGTGCCAGCAGCGAGGGGACAGGGGGCTTATCAGGTGAAGCTTTCTTT
v_gene: TRBV9
j_gene: TRBJ1-1
abundance: -
d_gene: TRBD1

CDR3aa: CASKSGSTGREQYF
CDR3nt: TGTGCCAGCAAATCTGGATCAACCGGTAGAGAGCAGTACTTC
v_gene: TRBV6-6
j_gene: TRBJ2-7
abundance: -
d_gene: -

CDR3aa: CASSQDFSGITEAFF
CDR3nt: TGTGCCAGCAGCCAAGACTTTTCTGGGATCACTGAAGCTTTCTTT
v_gene: TRBV7-2
j_gene: TRBJ1-1
abundance: -
d_gene: -

CDR3aa: CSARQAYEQYF
CDR3nt: TGCAGTGCTAGGCAGGCCTACGAGCAGTACTTC
v_gene: TRBV20-1
j_gene: TRBJ2-7
abundance: -
d_gene: -

CDR3aa: CASSQGPFTVQYF
CDR3nt: TGCGCCAGCAGCCAGGGCCCTTTTACGGTCCAGTATTTT
v_gene: TRBV4-3
j_gene: TRBJ2-3
abundance: -
d_gene: -

CDR3aa: CASSPTGSGTSGQETQYF
CDR3nt: TGTGCCAGCAGCCCAACGGGGTCTGGGACTAGCGGCCAAGAGACCCAGTACTTC
v_gene: TRBV28
j_gene: TRBJ2-5
abundance: once
d_gene: TRBD2

CDR3aa: CASSGRLGGSSYEQYF
CDR3nt: TGCGCCAGCAGCGGACGACTAGGCGGGAGCTCCTACGAGCAGTACTTC
v_gene: TRBV5-1
j_gene: TRBJ2-7
abundance: -
d_gene: TRBD2

CDR3aa: CASSYRLAGRDTQYF
CDR3nt: TGTGCCAGCAGTTACCGTCTAGCGGGGCGCGATACGCAGTATTTT
v_gene: TRBV6-5
j_gene: TRBJ2-3
abundance: -
d_gene: TRBD2

CDR3aa: CASSRYNSISSYNEQFF
CDR3nt: TGTGCCAGCTCACGATACAATAGCATATCCTCCTACAATGAGCAGTTCTTC
v_gene: TRBV18
j_gene: TRBJ2-1
abundance: -
d_gene: -